The source of this T cell receptor (beta chain) is a study of early T cells in non-severe SARS-CoV-2 infection. Study-level background: Bulk RNA from unsorted whole blood was sequenced; chains were unpaired.

As to this clonotype: The antigen is not known.

Findings of the study overall: A preference for anti-spike CD8 responses marked VDJdb matching, which missed private and CD4 specificities.

V was cut by 5 bases and J by 6 bases, with 16 bases left in between. Germline V gene lookup returns CDR1 SGHVS and CDR2 FNYEAQ. There are 15 residues in the CDR3. Unique molecular identifiers (one per individual cDNA molecule) were attached. TCRdb ran MiXCR on the 5' RACE reads and lists one entry per CDR3 protein. The table records about 81,000 distinct CDR3 sequences, 5.5% to 7.5% of them present only once. Sequenced sample: whole blood. This chain links TRBV7-6 with TRBJ2-2; the D gene is possibly TRBD1 (6 bases). The sequence was obtained from an adult who was a healthcare worker with PCR-confirmed SARS-CoV-2 infection or an uninfected control (not recorded which). CDR3 sequence: CASSALGQGSGELFF. The CDR3 DNA sequence: TGTGCCAGCAGCGCATTGGGGCAGGGGTCCGGGGAGCTGTTTTTT.